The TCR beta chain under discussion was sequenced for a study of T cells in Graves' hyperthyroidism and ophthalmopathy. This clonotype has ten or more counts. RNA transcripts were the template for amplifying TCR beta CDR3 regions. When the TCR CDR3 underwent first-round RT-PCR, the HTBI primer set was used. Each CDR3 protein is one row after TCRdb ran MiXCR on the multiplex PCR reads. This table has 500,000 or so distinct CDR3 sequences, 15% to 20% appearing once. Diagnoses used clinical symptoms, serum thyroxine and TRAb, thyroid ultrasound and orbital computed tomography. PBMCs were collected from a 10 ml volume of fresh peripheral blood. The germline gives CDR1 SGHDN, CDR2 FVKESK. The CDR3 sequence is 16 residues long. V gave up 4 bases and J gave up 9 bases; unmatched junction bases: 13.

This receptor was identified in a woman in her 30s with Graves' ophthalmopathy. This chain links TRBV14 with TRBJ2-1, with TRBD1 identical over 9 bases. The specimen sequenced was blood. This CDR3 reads CASSRGQGSRGGEQFF. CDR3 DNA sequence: TGTGCCAGCAGCCGGGGACAGGGCTCGAGAGGTGGTGAGCAGTTCTTC.